This T cell receptor beta chain was documented in a study of blood T cell repertoires in COVID-19 (dated by TCRdb to the early 2020s). With respect to the entire study: Samples from collaborators originated in the United States, Italy and Spain and spanned both the acute and convalescent phases of COVID-19. The material from the prospective study consisted of cDNA or gDNA derived from T cells, B-cell-depleted T cells, or PBMCs. Deeply sampled blood TCRbeta repertoires from subjects exposed to, actively infected with, or recovered from COVID-19 were included in the dataset. The repertoires were released in a freely available public database intended as a resource for research on the immune response to SARS-CoV-2. Samples came from the ongoing ImmuneRACE study (first 160 participants) plus 1,254 subjects from 6 global collaborators. Sample metadata almost always included a de-identified subject ID, COVID-19 status, age in years and sex. Where HLA class I and class II types were available, the types were taken from metadata supplied by the sample provider, not from assay-based typing. Results the study describes overall, beyond this receptor: Clinical and demographic metadata were provided uncurated, with the amount varying by source and participant.

Participants in the prospective study were aged 18 to 89 years, lived in some 24 United States geographic areas, and enrolled through a virtual design. In the prospective study, cohorts were assigned on the basis of participant-reported clinical history obtained from a screening survey and a study questionnaire. For ImmuneRACE Cohort 3, a participant was defined as recovered based on two consecutive negative NP/OP PCR tests, clearance by a healthcare professional, or resolution of symptoms. In the prospective study, mobile phlebotomists collected whole blood, serum and a nasopharyngeal or oropharyngeal swab from each participant. Additional blood draws and questionnaires over an approximately 2-month period could optionally be provided by prospective study participants. Prospective study blood samples were shipped either frozen or at room temperature before DNA extraction. Details on this clone: This clone's antigen is unknown. One base away there is no much larger clone; base qualities are not given.

The immunoSEQ Assay, a bias-controlled multiplex PCR, was used to amplify TCRbeta CDR3 regions from genomic DNA. Per the authors' processing: The number of nucleated cells in each sample was estimated from the amplification of reference gene primers within the assay. To quantify the absolute abundance of each unique TCRbeta CDR3 rearrangement, sequence reads were collapsed and filtered. For each sample, productive Simpson clonality was calculated by taking the square root of Simpson's diversity index across productive rearrangements. TCRdb mirrors the immuneACCESS table, restricted to in-frame sequences. Some clones are absent from its copies; in checked studies, under half trace to an unresolved V gene, and the reason for the others is unknown. That table gives V, J and clone size, and the DNA gave D and trimming. The sample has 430,000 or so clones on record, 70% to 90% of them singletons. Roughly 1.9% of the sample belongs to the ten largest clones.

The CDR3 sequence holds 15 residues, the cysteine and phenylalanine included. The only DNA kept is the CDR3, 45 bases in frame from the first base. Relative to germline, V is missing 6 bases and J is missing 2 bases, with 8 bases of the junction outside any gene match. For CDR1 and CDR2, the germline V gene lists SGDLS and YYNGEE. The source material was PBMCs or T cells enriched from blood (not recorded which). The V and J segments used are TRBV9 and TRBJ1-5, and TRBD1 aligns with 7 junction nucleotides. The TCR comes from a woman in her thirties or forties who had recovered from COVID-19. The CDR3 region has the sequence CASIKRDRGNQPQHF. The DNA sequence is given as TGTGCCAGCATCAAAAGGGACAGAGGCAATCAGCCCCAGCATTTT.